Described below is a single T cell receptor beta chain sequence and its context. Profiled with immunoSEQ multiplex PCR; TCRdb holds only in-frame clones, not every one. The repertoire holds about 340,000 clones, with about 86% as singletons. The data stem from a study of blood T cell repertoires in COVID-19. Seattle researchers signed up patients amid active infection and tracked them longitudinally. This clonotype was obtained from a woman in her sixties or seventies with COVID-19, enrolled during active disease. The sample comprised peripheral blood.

Here the CDR3 DNA reads TGTGCCAGCAGCGCAGTCTCTGGAAACACCATATATTTT. This gives the protein CASSAVSGNTIYF. This chain joins TRBV6-5 and TRBJ1-3; no definite D call. V shed 6 bases and J shed 0 bases, with 6 bases lying between them. Germline values: CDR1 MNHEY, CDR2 SVGAGI. CDR3 length equals 13 residues.